Listed below are T cell receptor beta chains from one sample, sequenced in a study of cytomegalovirus exposure and HLA in healthy donors. Clones were sequenced by immunoSEQ multiplex PCR, and TCRdb holds only the in-frame ones, with some missing. The data show fewer than 80,000 clones, more than 70% seen once. The sample consisted of PBMCs. Receptors were obtained from a woman younger than 45 in good health and CMV-seronegative. CDR3s leave out the opening cysteine and the closing phenylalanine or tryptophan. The size entry is marked missing in some rows and otherwise reads once, few, many or a size class.

j_gene,abundance,v_gene,CDR3aa
TRBJ1-4,few,TRBV23-1,ASSQNRRDRGEKLF
TRBJ2-1,NA,TRBV11-2,ASSFPSRAVVYNEQF
TRBJ1-5,NA,TRBV18,ASSGQIDQPQH
TRBJ2-6,NA,TRBV28,ASTPRGLTGANVLT
TRBJ1-1,NA,TRBV7-9,SSSLVRCEAF
TRBJ2-1,NA,TRBV28,ASSFLAGGFNEQF
TRBJ1-3,NA,TRBV16,ASSRQLSGNTIY
TRBJ2-7,NA,TRBV30,AWGGIGGRYEQY
TRBJ2-1,once,TRBV6-1,ASHRAGGTYNEQF
TRBJ1-5,once,TRBV6-5,ASSSRQADQPQH
TRBJ2-1,NA,TRBV9,ASSVGGGNTYNEQF
TRBJ1-2,NA,TRBV6-5,ASVGAAGGYT
TRBJ2-1,few,TRBV7-9,ASSAYVTSGNEQF
TRBJ1-2,NA,TRBV28,ASTLLMTDTSAYT
TRBJ1-1,NA,TRBV30,AWSYYGQGRIAF
TRBJ2-5,NA,TRBV5-4,ASSGPSSGGNQETQY
TRBJ2-3,NA,TRBV2,ASRLAGVTDTQY
TRBJ1-4,NA,TRBV6-6,ASSYSRDRGEKLF
TRBJ1-1,once,TRBV10-1,ASSGKGQNTEAF
TRBJ2-3,NA,TRBV5-1,ASSLAGQGSTDTQY
TRBJ2-3,NA,TRBV5-4,ASSLKQGYTDTQY
TRBJ2-1,NA,TRBV4-1,ASSFQLDGTSGAAYNEQF
TRBJ2-5,NA,TRBV5-6,ASSSAGTSVEAQY
TRBJ1-6,NA,TRBV11-2,ASSLAQIYNSPLH
TRBJ2-5,NA,TRBV30,ACARGAGETQY
TRBJ2-7,NA,TRBV28,ATKDRALSYEQY
TRBJ1-1,NA,TRBV18,ASSPLGRQSPNTEAF
TRBJ2-3,NA,TRBV27,ASSWIPYRVTDTQY
TRBJ2-3,NA,TRBV2,ASPGKNTDTQY
TRBJ2-1,NA,TRBV4-1,ASTSGSWNEQF
TRBJ2-7,NA,TRBV10-3,AIRAGTGNSYEQY
TRBJ2-1,NA,TRBV10-1,ASSLGLPTYNEQF
TRBJ2-1,NA,TRBV11-2,ASSLGLAGVHNEQF
TRBJ2-1,NA,TRBV19,ASSIGLFYNEQF
TRBJ1-1,NA,TRBV30,AWRGLNTEAF
TRBJ2-5,NA,TRBV6-5,ASSYSGGKETQY
TRBJ1-1,NA,TRBV2,ASSTGQANTEAF
TRBJ2-1,NA,TRBV27,ASSTLGTSRYNEQF
TRBJ1-1,few,TRBV2,ANSGTGEWGTEAF
TRBJ2-7,few,TRBV7-2,ASSLPGVYERQY
TRBJ1-5,few,TRBV4-1,ASSQEGQGAVQPQH
TRBJ1-5,NA,TRBV28,ASNWGQGVQPQH
TRBJ1-1,NA,TRBV9,ASSVGVANTEAF
TRBJ1-1,NA,TRBV27,ASSLYAGPNTEAF
TRBJ1-1,NA,TRBV7-3,ASSPGTGPEAF
TRBJ2-1,once,TRBV10-1,ASSVAGDPNEQF
TRBJ1-4,NA,TRBV28,ASSLYDPGNEKLF
TRBJ2-1,NA,TRBV9,ASSVTSGSVNEQF
TRBJ2-5,NA,TRBV4-1,ASSQVLIREGQEETQY
TRBJ2-2,NA,TRBV5-1,ATFPGTGSTGELF
TRBJ1-6,NA,TRBV27,ASSLGGRNSPLH
TRBJ2-3,NA,TRBV7-6,ASSSRLTGGGDTQY